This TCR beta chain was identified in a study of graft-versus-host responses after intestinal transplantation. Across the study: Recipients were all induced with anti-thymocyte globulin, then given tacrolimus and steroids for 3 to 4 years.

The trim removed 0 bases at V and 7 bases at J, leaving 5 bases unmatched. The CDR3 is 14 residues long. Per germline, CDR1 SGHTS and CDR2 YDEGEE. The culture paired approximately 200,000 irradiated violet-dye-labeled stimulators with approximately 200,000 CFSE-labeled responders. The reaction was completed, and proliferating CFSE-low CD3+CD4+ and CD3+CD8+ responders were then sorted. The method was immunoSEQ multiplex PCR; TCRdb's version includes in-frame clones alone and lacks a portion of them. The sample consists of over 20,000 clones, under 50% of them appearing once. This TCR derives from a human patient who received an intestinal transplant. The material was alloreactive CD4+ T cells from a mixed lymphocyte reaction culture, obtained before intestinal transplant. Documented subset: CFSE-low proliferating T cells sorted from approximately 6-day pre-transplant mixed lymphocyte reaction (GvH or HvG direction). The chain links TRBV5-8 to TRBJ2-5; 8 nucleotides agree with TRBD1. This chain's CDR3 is CASSLGTGWATQYF. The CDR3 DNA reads TGTGCCAGCAGCTTGGGGACAGGGTGGGCGACCCAGTACTTC.